Given below is one T cell receptor beta chain in context. What it binds is not known. This sample stems from a study of blood T cells in healthy people across ages. Study observations and caveats: Greater diversity and more naive CD4+ cells were seen in long-lived donors than in aged donors. The donors' CMV status was not determined, possibly confounding changes in expanded clonotypes.

Together with a sample-barcoded 5' primer, a J-beta primer mix was included in a second PCR lasting roughly 6 to 12 cycles. No fewer than 3 million CDR3-containing paired-end reads came from each sample. TCRdb processed the 5' RACE reads anew with MiXCR; each CDR3 protein has one entry. In the table there are some 1.6 million distinct CDR3 sequences, around 36% of which are singletons. CDR3 length: 17 amino acids. The V gene end was trimmed by 8 bases and the J gene end by 5 bases; junction bases not matched to a gene: 13. Germline V gene sequence: CDR1 MNHNS, CDR2 SASEGT. Sequenced: blood. V usage is TRBV6-1 and J usage is TRBJ2-7, with 15 bases identical to TRBD2. The TCR was taken from a woman aged 30 to 39 in good health. The CDR3 DNA sequence: TGTGCCAGCGCCACCATGGGACTAGCGGGAGGTCTACACGAGCAGTACTTC. It encodes CASATMGLAGGLHEQYF.